The 18 T cell receptor beta chains in this list originate from one sample, sequenced in a study of cytomegalovirus exposure and HLA in healthy donors. It was with 60 Vbeta and 13 Jbeta primers that the PCR ran. This table comes from immunoSEQ multiplex PCR, and its TCRdb copy is limited to in-frame clones, with some not included. The sample has about 130,000 clones, approximately 71% seen once. The sequenced material came from PBMCs. The receptors were gathered from a woman aged 45-65 years in good health and CMV-seronegative.

The V and J genes are TRBV6-6 and TRBJ1-2, with D possibly matching TRBD1 (6 bases). The CDR3 totals 13 residues. Trimming stripped 5 bases from V and 3 bases from J, with 10 bases between. Germline V gene data show CDR1 as MNHNY and CDR2 as SVGAGI (reference sequence). The CDR3 region has the DNA TGTGCCAGCAGTGACGACAGGTACTATGGCTACACCTTC. Translated: CASSDDRYYGYTF.

This rearrangement joins TRBV19 to TRBJ1-6, with TRBD1 matching over 7 bases. Germline loops: CDR1 LNHDA, CDR2 SQIVND (reference sequence). The CDR3 consists of 14 residues. J lost 8 bases, V lost 6 bases, and 7 bases had no gene match. This chain's CDR3 is CASRDRAGDSPLHF. The CDR3 nucleotides are TGTGCCAGTAGAGACAGGGCCGGGGATTCACCCCTCCACTTT.

The chain joins TRBV28 to TRBJ2-7; D remains ambiguous. Germline assignment: CDR1 MDHEN and CDR2 SYDVKM. Trimming took 5 bases from V and 4 from J, leaving 12 bases between them. The CDR3 has 13 amino acids. As DNA, the CDR3 is TGTGCCAGCAGTCCGCCCGGTAGTTACGAGCAGTACTTC. Translating gives CASSPPGSYEQYF.

This clone occurred a few times. The chain combines TRBV28 with TRBJ2-4; TRBD1 aligns across 7 bases. J gave up 0 bases and V 5 bases, and 10 bases lay outside the gene matches. CDR1 is MDHEN and CDR2 is SYDVKM in the germline V gene. The CDR3 length is 17 residues. The CDR3 protein is CASSPPPGTVAKNIQYF. In DNA, the CDR3 is TGTGCCAGCAGTCCACCCCCCGGGACAGTAGCCAAAAACATTCAGTACTTC.

This chain connects TRBV10-3 to TRBJ2-5; tentative D call: TRBD1 (6 bases). The CDR3 is made up of 13 amino acids. Looked up from germline, CDR1 is ENHRY and CDR2 is SYGVKD. Trimming cost V 4 bases and J 4 bases, with 10 bases left between them. CDR3 coding DNA: TGTGCCATCAGTGCCAGGGGCAGAGAGACCCAGTACTTC. Protein: CAISARGRETQYF.

CDR3 in DNA: TGTGCCACCAGCAGAGATCCAGGGCCCTCGATCTACGAGCAGTACTTC. It encodes CATSRDPGPSIYEQYF. The chain combines TRBV15 with TRBJ2-7; a weak D match, TRBD1 (5 bases). The germline gives CDR1 LNHNV, CDR2 YYDKDF (reference sequence). V was cut by 0 bases and J by 3 bases, with 15 bases left in between. This CDR3 is built from 16 residues.

This sequence joins TRBV10-3 and TRBJ2-2; TRBD1 aligns across 8 bases. The length of the CDR3 is 15 residues. Trimming cost V 2 bases and J 3 bases; bases outside gene matches: 2. Germline V lookup: CDR1 ENHRY, CDR2 SYGVKD. CDR3 DNA: TGTGCCATCAGTGAGACGGGACAGGACACCGGGGAGCTGTTTTTT. Translation gives CAISETGQDTGELFF.

This clone was recorded once. The J gene is TRBJ1-5, the V gene TRBV13; TRBD1 agrees at 7 bases. Germline lookup yields CDR1 PRHDT and CDR2 FYEKMQ (reference sequence). Trimming cost V 4 bases and J 6 bases; bases outside gene matches: 12. The CDR3 sequence is 16 residues long. For the CDR3, the DNA is TGTGCCAGCAGCTCTGGACAGGAGGGGGACGGTCAGCCCCAGCATTTT. This sequence encodes CASSSGQEGDGQPQHF.

The chain employs TRBV28 and TRBJ2-2, with 7 bases matching TRBD2. The CDR3 consists of 14 residues. Germline assignment: CDR1 MDHEN and CDR2 SYDVKM. Losses at the gene ends were 3 bases for V and 5 bases for J; bases not matched to a gene: 3. The CDR3 sequence: CASSFWGGTGELFF. DNA of the CDR3: TGTGCCAGCAGTTTCTGGGGAGGGACCGGGGAGCTGTTTTTT.

The CDR3 spells CASSLEHQPQHF. CDR3 sequence (DNA): TGTGCCAGCAGCTTAGAGCACCAGCCCCAGCATTTT. The chain combines TRBV7-2 with TRBJ1-5; D remains unclear. Germline loops: CDR1 SGHTA, CDR2 FQGNSA. The V end was cut by 1 base, the J end by 7 bases, with 5 bases between. This CDR3 spans 12 amino acids.

The rearrangement joins TRBV5-1 to TRBJ2-2, with a weak D call TRBD2 (7 bases). Per germline, CDR1 SGHRS and CDR2 YFSETQ. Trimming cost V 3 bases and J 3 bases, with 15 bases left between them. The CDR3 is 16 residues long. CDR3 sequence reads: CASSSLGGAHTGELFF. Written as DNA, the CDR3 is TGCGCCAGCAGCTCCCTGGGGGGGGCGCACACCGGGGAGCTGTTTTTT.

The chain combines TRBV27 with TRBJ2-7, with a possible D match to TRBD1 (5 bases). Between the trimmed V and J ends, which lost 0 bases and 7 bases, there was a span of 13 bases. CDR3 length: 14 amino acids. CDR1 and CDR2 (germline): MNHEY, SMNVEV (reference sequence). CDR3 sequence (DNA): TGTGCCAGCAGTTTATCATGGCAGGGCGGTGAGCAGTACTTC. It codes for CASSLSWQGGEQYF.

The rearrangement uses TRBV28 and TRBJ2-7, with D hard to call. The CDR3 length is 13 residues. Germline CDR1 MDHEN, CDR2 SYDVKM. V shed 6 bases and J shed 2 bases, with 11 bases lying between them. In DNA form, the CDR3 reads TGTGCCAGCAGCCTCCACCGGGCCTACGAGCAGTACTTC. It encodes CASSLHRAYEQYF. Full variable domain (remainder filled in from reference TRBV28 and TRBJ2-7): DVKVTQSSRYLVKRTGEKVFLECVQDMDHENMFWYRQDPGLGLRLIYFSYDVKMKEKGDIPEGYSVSREKKERFSLILESASTNQTSMYLCASSLHRAYEQYFGPGTRLTVT.

The chain joins TRBV11-3 to TRBJ2-7, with D maybe TRBD2 (6 bases). Germline values: CDR1 SGHNT, CDR2 YENEEA. The V end was cut by 1 base, the J end by 5 bases, with 9 bases between. The CDR3 runs 13 residues. The CDR3 here is CASSLVEGHEQYF. The CDR3 DNA reads as TGTGCCAGCAGCTTAGTGGAGGGCCACGAGCAGTACTTC.

The chain is built from TRBV7-8 and TRBJ2-7; D is uncertain. Trimming took 5 bases from V and 4 from J, leaving 18 bases between them. The CDR3 runs to 15 residues. Germline V gene lookup returns CDR1 SGHVS and CDR2 FQNEAQ. DNA for the CDR3: TGTGCCAGCAGCAAGACCAGATCCCCGGGTTACGAGCAGTACTTC. It translates to CASSKTRSPGYEQYF.

The chain links TRBV30 to TRBJ1-4, with TRBD1 identical over 9 bases. Germline loops: CDR1 GTSNPN, CDR2 SVGIG (reference sequence). The junction had 7 bases not matched to a gene; V was cut back by 1 base and J by 4 bases. The CDR3 contains 16 residues. CDR3 loop: CAWSEGQGFSNEKLFF. Written as DNA, the CDR3 is TGTGCCTGGAGTGAGGGACAGGGATTCAGTAATGAAAAACTGTTTTTT.

The CDR3 nucleotides read TGTGCCAGCAGCTTGGCCTTGAATGAGCAGTTCTTC. Translating gives CASSLALNEQFF. The chain carries TRBV5-8 and TRBJ2-1, with D unclear. The CDR3 runs to 12 residues. V lost 0 bases and J 7 bases, leaving 5 bases between the germline ends. Germline V lookup: CDR1 SGHTS, CDR2 YDEGEE.

This chain uses TRBV28 with TRBJ2-7; TRBD1 matches at 10 bases. The CDR3 length is 15 residues. Germline values: CDR1 MDHEN, CDR2 SYDVKM. V was pared by 7 bases and J by 4 bases, with 10 bases of the junction left unmatched. The CDR3 is CASTSPGQGLYEQYF. CDR3 DNA: TGTGCCAGCACATCACCGGGACAGGGGCTTTACGAGCAGTACTTC.